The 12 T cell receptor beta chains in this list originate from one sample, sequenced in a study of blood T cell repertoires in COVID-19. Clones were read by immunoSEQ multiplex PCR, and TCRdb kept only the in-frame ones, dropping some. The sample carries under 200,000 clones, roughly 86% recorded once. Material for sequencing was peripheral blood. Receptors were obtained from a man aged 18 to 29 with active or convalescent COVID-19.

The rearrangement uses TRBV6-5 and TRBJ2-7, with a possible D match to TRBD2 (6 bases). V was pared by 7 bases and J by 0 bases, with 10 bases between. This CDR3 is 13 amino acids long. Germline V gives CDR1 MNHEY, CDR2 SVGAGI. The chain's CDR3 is CASTGRGSYEQYF. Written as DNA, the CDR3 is TGTGCCAGCACGGGGCGGGGCTCCTACGAGCAGTACTTC.

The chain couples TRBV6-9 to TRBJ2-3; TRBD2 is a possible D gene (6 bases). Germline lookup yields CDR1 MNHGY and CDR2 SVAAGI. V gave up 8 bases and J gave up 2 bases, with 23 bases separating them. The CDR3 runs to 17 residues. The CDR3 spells CASGPHTCSGYTDTQYF. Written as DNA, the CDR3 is TGTGCCAGCGGGCCGCACACTTGTAGCGGATACACAGATACGCAGTATTTT.

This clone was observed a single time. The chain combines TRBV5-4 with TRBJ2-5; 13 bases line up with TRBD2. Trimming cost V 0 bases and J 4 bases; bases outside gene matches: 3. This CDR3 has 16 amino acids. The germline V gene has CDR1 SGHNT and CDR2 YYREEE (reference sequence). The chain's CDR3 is CASSLALAGGRETQYF. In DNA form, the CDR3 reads TGTGCCAGCAGCTTGGCACTAGCGGGGGGGCGAGAGACCCAGTACTTC. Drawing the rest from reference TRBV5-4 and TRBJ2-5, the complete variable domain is ETGVTQSPTHLIKTRGQQVTLRCSSQSGHNTVSWYQQALGQGPQFIFQYYREEENGRGNFPPRFSGLQFPNYSSELNVNALELDDSALYLCASSLALAGGRETQYFGPGTRLLVL.

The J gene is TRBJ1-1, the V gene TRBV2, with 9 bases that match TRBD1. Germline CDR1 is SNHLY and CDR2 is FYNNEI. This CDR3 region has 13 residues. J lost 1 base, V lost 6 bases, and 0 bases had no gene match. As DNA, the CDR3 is TGTGCCAGCAGGGACAGGGGGAACACTGAAGCTTTCTTT. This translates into CASRDRGNTEAFF.

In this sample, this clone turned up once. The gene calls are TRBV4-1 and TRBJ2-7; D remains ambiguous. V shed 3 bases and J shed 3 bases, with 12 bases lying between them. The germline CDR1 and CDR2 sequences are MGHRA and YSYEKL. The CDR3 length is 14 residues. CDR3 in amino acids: CASSHSRDLYEQYF. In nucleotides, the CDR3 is TGCGCCAGCAGCCATTCGCGTGATCTCTACGAGCAGTACTTC.

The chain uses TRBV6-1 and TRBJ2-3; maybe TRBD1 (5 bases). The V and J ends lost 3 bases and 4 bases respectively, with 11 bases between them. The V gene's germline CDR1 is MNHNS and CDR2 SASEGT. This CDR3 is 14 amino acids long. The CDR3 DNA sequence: TGTGCCAGCAGTGATTTGAGCAGGGCAGATACGCAGTATTTT. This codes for CASSDLSRADTQYF.

The chain's CDR3 is CASSINSGGGQREQFF. For the CDR3, the DNA is TGTGCCAGTAGTATAAATAGCGGGGGAGGACAGCGGGAGCAGTTCTTC. The chain recombines TRBV19 with TRBJ2-1; 9 bases are a match to TRBD2. The trim removed 2 bases at V and 10 bases at J, leaving 12 bases unmatched. The length of the CDR3 is 16 residues. Germline V gene sequence: CDR1 LNHDA, CDR2 SQIVND (reference sequence).

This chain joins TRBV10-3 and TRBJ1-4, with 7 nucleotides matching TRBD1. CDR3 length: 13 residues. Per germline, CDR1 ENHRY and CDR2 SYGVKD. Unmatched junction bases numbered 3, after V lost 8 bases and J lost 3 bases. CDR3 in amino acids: CAISGQPNEKLFF. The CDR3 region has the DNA TGTGCCATCTCGGGACAGCCTAATGAAAAACTGTTTTTT.

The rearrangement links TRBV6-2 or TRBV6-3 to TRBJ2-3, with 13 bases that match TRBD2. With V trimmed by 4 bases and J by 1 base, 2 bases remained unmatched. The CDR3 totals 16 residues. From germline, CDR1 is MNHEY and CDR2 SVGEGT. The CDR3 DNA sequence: TGTGCCAGCAGTTGGACTAGCGGGGGTCGCACAGATACGCAGTATTTT. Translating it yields CASSWTSGGRTDTQYF.

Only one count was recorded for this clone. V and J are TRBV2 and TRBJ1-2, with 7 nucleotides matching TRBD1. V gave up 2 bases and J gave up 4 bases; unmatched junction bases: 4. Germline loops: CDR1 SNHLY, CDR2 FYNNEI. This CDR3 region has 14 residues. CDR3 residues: CASSERQGVYGYTF. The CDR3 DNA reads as TGTGCCAGCAGTGAACGGCAGGGGGTCTATGGCTACACCTTC.

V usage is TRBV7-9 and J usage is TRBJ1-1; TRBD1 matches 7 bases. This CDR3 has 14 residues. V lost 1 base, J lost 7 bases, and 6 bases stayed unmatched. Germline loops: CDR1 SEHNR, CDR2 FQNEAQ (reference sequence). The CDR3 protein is CASSLGTGGDEAFF. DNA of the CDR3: TGTGCCAGCAGCTTAGGGACAGGAGGGGATGAAGCTTTCTTT.

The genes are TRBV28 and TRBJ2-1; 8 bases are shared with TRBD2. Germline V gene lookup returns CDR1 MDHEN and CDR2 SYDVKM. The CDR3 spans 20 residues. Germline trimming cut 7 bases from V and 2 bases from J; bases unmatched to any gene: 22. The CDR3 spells CASTPGRAGVAGSTYNEQFF. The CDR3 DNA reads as TGTGCCAGCACCCCAGGGCGGGCAGGGGTAGCGGGATCGACCTACAATGAGCAGTTCTTC.